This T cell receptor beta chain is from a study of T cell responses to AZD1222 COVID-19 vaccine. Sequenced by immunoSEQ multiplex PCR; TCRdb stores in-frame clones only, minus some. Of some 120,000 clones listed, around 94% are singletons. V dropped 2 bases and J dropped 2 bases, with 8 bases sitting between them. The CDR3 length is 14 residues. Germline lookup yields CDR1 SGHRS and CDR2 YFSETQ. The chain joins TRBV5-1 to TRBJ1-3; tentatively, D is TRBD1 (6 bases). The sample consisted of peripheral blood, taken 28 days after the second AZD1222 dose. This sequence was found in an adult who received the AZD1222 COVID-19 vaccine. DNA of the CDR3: TGCGCCAGCAGCTTACAGGGAACTGGAAACACCATATATTTT. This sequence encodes CASSLQGTGNTIYF. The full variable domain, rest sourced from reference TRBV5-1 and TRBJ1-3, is KAGVTQTPRYLIKTRGQQVTLSCSPISGHRSVSWYQQTPGQGLQFLFEYFSETQRNKGNFPGRFSGRQFSNSRSEMNVSTLELGDSALYLCASSLQGTGNTIYFGEGSWLTVV.